This TCR beta chain was sequenced in a study of cytomegalovirus exposure and HLA in healthy donors. Study results and caveats: A classifier reportedly called cytomegalovirus status with high sensitivity and specificity. Altogether, some 170 TCR beta chains were recorded as cytomegalovirus-associated. Rarity characterized most TCR sequences, yet some public TCRs appeared in many donors. That first-cohort TCR clusters tended to co-occur in the 120 or so validation repertoires was found in a later analysis.

Profiling relied on immunoSEQ multiplex PCR, and the TCRdb table lists in-frame clones only, not all of them. The sample lists 100,000 to 150,000 clones, about 90% occurring once. The germline V gene has CDR1 KGHSH and CDR2 LQKENI. The CDR3 consists of 18 residues. The V segment lost 4 bases and the J segment 9 bases; nucleotides outside the gene matches: 12. In this sample, this clone turned up once. Its matching antigen is unknown. The J gene is TRBJ2-1, the V gene TRBV18; 16 bases are a match to TRBD2. Sequences were obtained from PBMCs. The receptor comes from a young woman in good health and CMV-seronegative. DNA of the CDR3: TGTGCCAGCTCACAAAACGCCGGGACTAGCGGGAGGGCCAGTGAGCAGTTCTTC. It translates to CASSQNAGTSGRASEQFF.